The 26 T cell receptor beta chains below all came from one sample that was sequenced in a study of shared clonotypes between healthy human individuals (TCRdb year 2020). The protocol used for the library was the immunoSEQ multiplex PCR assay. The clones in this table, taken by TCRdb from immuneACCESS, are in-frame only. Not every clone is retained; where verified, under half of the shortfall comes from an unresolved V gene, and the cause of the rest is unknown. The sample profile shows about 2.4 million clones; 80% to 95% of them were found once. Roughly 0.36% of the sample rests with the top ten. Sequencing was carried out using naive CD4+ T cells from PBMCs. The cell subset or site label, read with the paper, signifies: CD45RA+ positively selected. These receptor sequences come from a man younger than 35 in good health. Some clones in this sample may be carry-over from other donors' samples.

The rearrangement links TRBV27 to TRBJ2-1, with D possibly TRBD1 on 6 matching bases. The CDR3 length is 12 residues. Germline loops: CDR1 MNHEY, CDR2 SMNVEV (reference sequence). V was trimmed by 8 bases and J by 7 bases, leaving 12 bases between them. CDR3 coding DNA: TGTGCCAGCGGACAGAGACAAAATGAGCAGTTCTTC. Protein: CASGQRQNEQFF.

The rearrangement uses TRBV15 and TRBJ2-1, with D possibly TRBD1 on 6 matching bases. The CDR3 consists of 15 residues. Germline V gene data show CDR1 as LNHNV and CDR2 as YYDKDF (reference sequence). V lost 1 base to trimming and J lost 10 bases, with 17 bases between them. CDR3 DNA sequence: TGTGCCACCAGCAGAGGAGGGGGTTCAAATAACGAGCAGTTCTTC. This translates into CATSRGGGSNNEQFF.

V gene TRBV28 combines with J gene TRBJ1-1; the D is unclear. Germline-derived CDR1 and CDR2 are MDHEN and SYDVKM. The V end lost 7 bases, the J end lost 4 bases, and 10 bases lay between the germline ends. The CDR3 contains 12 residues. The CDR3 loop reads CASNEVGTEAFF. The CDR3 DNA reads TGTGCCAGCAACGAGGTCGGCACTGAAGCTTTCTTT.

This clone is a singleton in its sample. CDR3 nucleotides: TGTGCCAGCTCATCGACAGGGTACCAAGAGACCCAGTACTTC. Translated, it gives CASSSTGYQETQYF. The gene calls are TRBV18 and TRBJ2-5; 7 nucleotides agree with TRBD1. J gave up 0 bases and V 5 bases, and 3 bases lay outside the gene matches. Germline CDR1 KGHSH, CDR2 LQKENI. The CDR3 is 14 amino acids.

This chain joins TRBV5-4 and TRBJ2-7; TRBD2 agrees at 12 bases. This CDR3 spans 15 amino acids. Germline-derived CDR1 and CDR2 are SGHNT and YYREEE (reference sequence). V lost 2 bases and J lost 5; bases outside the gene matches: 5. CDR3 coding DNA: TGTGCCAGCAGCTTTCGTCTAGCGGGAGGGGACGAGCAGTACTTC. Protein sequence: CASSFRLAGGDEQYF.

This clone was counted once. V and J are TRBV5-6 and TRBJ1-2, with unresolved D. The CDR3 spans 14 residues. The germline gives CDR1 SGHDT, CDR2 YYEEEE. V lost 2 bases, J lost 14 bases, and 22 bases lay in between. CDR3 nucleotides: TGTGCCAGCAGCTTCAATCGAAGGGCGGCAGTTAATACCTTC. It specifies CASSFNRRAAVNTF.

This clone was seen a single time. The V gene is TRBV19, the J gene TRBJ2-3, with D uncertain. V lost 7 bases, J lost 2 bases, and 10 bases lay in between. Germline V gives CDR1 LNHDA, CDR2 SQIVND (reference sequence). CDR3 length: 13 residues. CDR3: CASTPSPTDTQYF. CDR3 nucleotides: TGTGCCAGTACCCCGAGTCCCACAGATACGCAGTATTTT. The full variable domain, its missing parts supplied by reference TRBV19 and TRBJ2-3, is DGGITQSPKYLFRKEGQNVTLSCEQNLNHDAMYWYRQDPGQGLRLIYYSQIVNDFQKGDIAEGYSVSREKKESFPLTVTSAQKNPTAFYLCASTPSPTDTQYFGPGTRLTVL.

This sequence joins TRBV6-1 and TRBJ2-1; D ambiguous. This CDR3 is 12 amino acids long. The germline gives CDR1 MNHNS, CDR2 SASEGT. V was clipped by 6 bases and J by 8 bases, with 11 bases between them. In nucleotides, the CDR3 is TGTGCCAGCAGGGCCCAAAGGGATGAGCAGTTCTTC. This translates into CASRAQRDEQFF.

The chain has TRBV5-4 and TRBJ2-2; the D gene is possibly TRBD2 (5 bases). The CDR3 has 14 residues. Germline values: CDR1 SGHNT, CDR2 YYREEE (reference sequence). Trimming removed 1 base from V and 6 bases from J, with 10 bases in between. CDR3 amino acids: CASSLRGSAGELFF. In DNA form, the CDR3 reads TGTGCCAGCAGCTTGCGAGGGTCAGCCGGGGAGCTGTTTTTT. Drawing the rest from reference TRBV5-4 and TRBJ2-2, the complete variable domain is ETGVTQSPTHLIKTRGQQVTLRCSSQSGHNTVSWYQQALGQGPQFIFQYYREEENGRGNFPPRFSGLQFPNYSSELNVNALELDDSALYLCASSLRGSAGELFFGEGSRLTVL.

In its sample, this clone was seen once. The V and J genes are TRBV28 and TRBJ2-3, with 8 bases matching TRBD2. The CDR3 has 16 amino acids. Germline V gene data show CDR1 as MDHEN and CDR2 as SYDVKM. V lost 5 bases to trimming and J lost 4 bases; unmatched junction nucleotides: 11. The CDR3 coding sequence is TGTGCCAGCAGTCCTACCGTGGCGGGAGGCGCAGATACGCAGTATTTT. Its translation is CASSPTVAGGADTQYF.

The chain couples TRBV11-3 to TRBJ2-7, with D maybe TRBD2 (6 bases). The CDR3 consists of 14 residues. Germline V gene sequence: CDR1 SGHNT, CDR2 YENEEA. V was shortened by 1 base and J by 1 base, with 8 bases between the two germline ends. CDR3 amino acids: CASSLAGRSYEQYF. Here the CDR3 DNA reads TGTGCCAGCAGCTTAGCTGGGAGGTCCTACGAGCAGTACTTC. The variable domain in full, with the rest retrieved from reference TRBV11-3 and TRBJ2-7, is EAGVVQSPRYKIIEKKQPVAFWCNPISGHNTLYWYLQNLGQGPELLIRYENEEAVDDSQLPKDRFSAERLKGVDSTLKIQPAELGDSAVYLCASSLAGRSYEQYFGPGTRLTVT.

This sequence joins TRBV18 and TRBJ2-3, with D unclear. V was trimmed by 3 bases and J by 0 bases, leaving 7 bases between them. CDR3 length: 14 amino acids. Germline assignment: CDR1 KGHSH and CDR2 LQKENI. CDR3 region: CASSPKPSTDTQYF. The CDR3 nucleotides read TGTGCCAGCTCACCGAAGCCGAGCACAGATACGCAGTATTTT.

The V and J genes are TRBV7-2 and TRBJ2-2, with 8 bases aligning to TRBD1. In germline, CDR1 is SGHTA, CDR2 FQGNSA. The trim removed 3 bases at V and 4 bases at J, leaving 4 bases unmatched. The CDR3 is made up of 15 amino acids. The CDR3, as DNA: TGTGCCAGCAGCTTCCAGGGGGCGGGCACCGGGGAGCTGTTTTTT. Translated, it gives CASSFQGAGTGELFF.

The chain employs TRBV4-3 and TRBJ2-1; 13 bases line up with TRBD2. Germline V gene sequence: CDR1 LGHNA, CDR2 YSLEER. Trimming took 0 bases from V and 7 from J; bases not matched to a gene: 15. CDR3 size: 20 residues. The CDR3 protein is CASSQDLGGLAGALRNEQFF. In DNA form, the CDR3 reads TGCGCCAGCAGCCAAGATCTCGGAGGACTAGCGGGAGCATTGAGAAATGAGCAGTTCTTC.

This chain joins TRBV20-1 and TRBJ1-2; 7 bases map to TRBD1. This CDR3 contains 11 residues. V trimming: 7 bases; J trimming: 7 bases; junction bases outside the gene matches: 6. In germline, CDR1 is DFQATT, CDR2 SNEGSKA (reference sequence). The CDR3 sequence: CSGGRDSGYTF. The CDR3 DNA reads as TGCAGTGGTGGCCGGGACAGTGGCTACACCTTC.

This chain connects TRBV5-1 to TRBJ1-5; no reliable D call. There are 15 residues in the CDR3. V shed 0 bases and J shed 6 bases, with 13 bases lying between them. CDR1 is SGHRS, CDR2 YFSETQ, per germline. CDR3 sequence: CASSLDDPGAQPQHF. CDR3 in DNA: TGCGCCAGCAGCTTGGACGATCCCGGTGCTCAGCCCCAGCATTTT.

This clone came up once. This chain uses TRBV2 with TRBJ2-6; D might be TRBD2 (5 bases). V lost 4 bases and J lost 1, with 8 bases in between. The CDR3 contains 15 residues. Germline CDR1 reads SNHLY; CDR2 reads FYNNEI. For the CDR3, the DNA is TGTGCCAGCAGTGCCTCGGGGTCTGGGGCCAACGTCCTGACTTTC. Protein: CASSASGSGANVLTF.

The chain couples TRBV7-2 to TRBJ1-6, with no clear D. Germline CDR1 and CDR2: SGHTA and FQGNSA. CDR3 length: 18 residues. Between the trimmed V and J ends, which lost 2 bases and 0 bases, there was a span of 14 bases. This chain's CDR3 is CASSLPRTVSSYNSPLHF. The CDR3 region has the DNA TGTGCCAGCAGCTTACCTAGGACGGTAAGCTCCTATAATTCACCCCTCCACTTT. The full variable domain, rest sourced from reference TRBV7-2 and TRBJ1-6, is GAGVSQSPSNKVTEKGKDVELRCDPISGHTALYWYRQSLGQGLEFLIYFQGNSAPDKSGLPSDRFSAERTGGSVSTLTIQRTQQEDSAVYLCASSLPRTVSSYNSPLHFGNGTRLTVT.

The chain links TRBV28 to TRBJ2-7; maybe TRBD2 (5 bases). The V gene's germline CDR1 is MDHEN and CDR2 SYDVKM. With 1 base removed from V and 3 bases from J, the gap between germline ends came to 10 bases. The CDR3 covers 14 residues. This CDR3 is CASSLLGENYEQYF. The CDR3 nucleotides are TGTGCCAGCAGTTTATTGGGAGAAAACTACGAGCAGTACTTC.

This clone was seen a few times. The CDR3 here is CASIDGGTYEQYF. The CDR3 bases are TGTGCCAGCATCGACGGGGGAACCTACGAGCAGTACTTC. This chain links TRBV2 with TRBJ2-7; the D gene is possibly TRBD2 (6 bases). Germline lookup yields CDR1 SNHLY and CDR2 FYNNEI. The CDR3 covers 13 residues. Trimming took off 7 bases at V and 2 bases at J, with 12 bases between the two ends.

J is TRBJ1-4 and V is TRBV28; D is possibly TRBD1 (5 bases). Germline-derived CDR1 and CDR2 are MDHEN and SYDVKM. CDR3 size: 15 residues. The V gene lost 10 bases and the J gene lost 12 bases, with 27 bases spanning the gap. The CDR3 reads CATTTGTPRSRELFF. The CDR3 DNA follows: TGTGCCACCACCACCGGGACCCCACGCTCCAGGGAACTGTTTTTT.

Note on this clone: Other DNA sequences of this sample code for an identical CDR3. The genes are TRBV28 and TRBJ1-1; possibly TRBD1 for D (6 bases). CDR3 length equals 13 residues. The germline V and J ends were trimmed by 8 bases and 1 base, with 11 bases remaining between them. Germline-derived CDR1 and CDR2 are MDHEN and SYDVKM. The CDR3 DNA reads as TGTGCCAGCCGACGACAGGAGAACACTGAAGCTTTCTTT. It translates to CASRRQENTEAFF.

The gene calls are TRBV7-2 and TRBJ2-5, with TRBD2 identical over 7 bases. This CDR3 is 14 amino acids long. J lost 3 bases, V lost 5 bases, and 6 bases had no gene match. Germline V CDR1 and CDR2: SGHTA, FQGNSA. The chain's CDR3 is CASSARTSEETQYF. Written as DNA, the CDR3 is TGTGCCAGCAGCGCCAGAACTAGCGAAGAGACCCAGTACTTC.

CDR3: CSATSRYEQYF. CDR3 bases: TGCAGTGCTACGAGCCGCTACGAGCAGTACTTC. The chain joins TRBV20-1 to TRBJ2-7; D uncertain. Germline CDR1 is DFQATT and CDR2 is SNEGSKA (reference sequence). CDR3 length: 11 amino acids. V was clipped by 4 bases and J by 3 bases, with 7 bases between them.

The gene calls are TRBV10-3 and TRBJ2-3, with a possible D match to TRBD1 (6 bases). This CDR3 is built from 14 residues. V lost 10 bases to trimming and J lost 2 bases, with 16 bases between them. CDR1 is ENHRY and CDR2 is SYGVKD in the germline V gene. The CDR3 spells CATRTGISTDTQYF. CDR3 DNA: TGTGCCACCAGAACAGGGATCTCCACAGATACGCAGTATTTT.

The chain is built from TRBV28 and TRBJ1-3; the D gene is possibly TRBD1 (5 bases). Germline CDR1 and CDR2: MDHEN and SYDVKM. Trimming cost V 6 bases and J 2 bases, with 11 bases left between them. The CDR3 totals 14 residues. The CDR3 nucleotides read TGTGCCAGCAGGGGACGGCTGGCTGGAAACACCATATATTTT. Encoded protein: CASRGRLAGNTIYF.